The clone carrying this T cell receptor (beta chain) was counted a few times. Antigen unknown. Analyses pooled second doses at about 4 or about 12 weeks. Germline V CDR1 and CDR2: SNHLY, FYNNEI. The CDR3 covers 13 residues. V lost 10 bases, J lost 2 bases, and 14 bases lay in between. The sample comes from a study of T cell responses to AZD1222 COVID-19 vaccine. Study findings and constraints: Repertoire sampling was restricted to post-peak T cell response timepoints. Seropositive status at baseline applied to only a handful of AZD1222 recipients. Spike-specific TCR breadth and depth rose after two AZD1222 doses.

Only in-frame clones appear in the TCRdb table, and some are missing; sequencing was by immunoSEQ multiplex PCR. The data show 130,000 or so clones, about 91% seen once. This receptor was identified in an adult who received the AZD1222 COVID-19 vaccine. This chain connects TRBV2 to TRBJ2-5; TRBD1 or TRBD2 may be the D gene (6 bases each). Sequencing used peripheral blood, obtained 28 days after the second AZD1222 dose. CDR3 sequence (DNA): TGTGCCAATGCCCGGGGGCGGCAAGAGACCCAGTACTTC. Protein product: CANARGRQETQYF.